This entry features one T cell receptor (beta chain) sequence. Its cognate antigen has yet to be identified. Within one base of it there is no much larger clone, and no base qualities were kept. Set within a cohort of healthcare workers in London, UK, this nested case-control study involved weekly PCR testing of nasopharyngeal swabs along with blood sampling. Healthcare workers were recruited during the week of the UK lockdown, between 23 and 31 March 2020, and followed weekly for up to roughly 15 weeks. The receptor library was made with 5' RACE. Sequencing was carried out with a NextSeq 500. Unique molecular identifiers were attached to individual cDNA molecules in the TCR library protocol so that sequencing error and PCR bias could be corrected. TCR alpha and beta chains were both sequenced, and the abundances of alpha and beta sequences in each sample were closely correlated with each other. Turning to the authors' computational methods: V gene, J gene and CDR3 annotation of TCR sequences was performed with Decombinator V4. TCRs were defined as expanded if a significant change between any two time points was detected under a Poisson model with p below 0.0001. Abundances of TCRs were expressed as counts per million after normalisation to the total number of TCRs sequenced in each sample. MAIT TCRs were defined by TRAV1-2 paired with TRAJ12, TRAJ20 or TRAJ33, and iNKT TCRs by TRAV10 paired with TRAJ18. A search of VDJdb, accessed on 1 November 2021, was run for TCRs annotated to CMV, EBV and SARS-CoV-2, with TCRs annotated for multiple antigens excluded. The raw public reads went through TCRdb reprocessing: fastp at Q25, MiXCR clone calling, in-frame beta chains kept. Each record represents a unique CDR3 protein, reported with the most common genes and DNA among its rows. In this record, the V and J calls reflect TCRdb's handling and not the investigators' own analysis. The sample table shows tens of thousands of distinct CDR3 sequences, and roughly 13% are seen once. Of the sample, 1.4% falls within the top ten clones.

The sample is drawn from a study of early T cells in non-severe SARS-CoV-2 infection (dated by TCRdb to the early 2020s). In the study overall: Because TCR sequencing relied on bulk RNA taken from unsorted whole blood, pairing of alpha and beta chains was not possible.

CDR1 SEHNR and CDR2 FQNEAQ are derived from the germline V gene (reference sequence). The V and J ends are trimmed by 5 bases and 5 bases, leaving 16 bases between them. From cysteine to phenylalanine, the CDR3 is 16 amino acids long. Only CDR3 DNA is held: 48 bases, read in frame from base 1. On the study overall, not on this receptor specifically: Matching against VDJdb was skewed toward anti-spike CD8 responses, likely underestimated virus-specific expansions, and missed private and CD4 specificities.

The sample taken for sequencing was whole blood. The receptor comes from an adult who was a healthcare worker with PCR-confirmed SARS-CoV-2 infection or an uninfected control (not recorded which). The chain was built from TRBV7-9 and TRBJ1-6; the D region possibly corresponds to TRBD1 (5 bases align). The CDR3 protein: CASSDSTGMNNSPLHF. The DNA reads as follows: TGTGCCAGCAGCGACAGCACGGGGATGAATAATTCACCCCTCCACTTT.